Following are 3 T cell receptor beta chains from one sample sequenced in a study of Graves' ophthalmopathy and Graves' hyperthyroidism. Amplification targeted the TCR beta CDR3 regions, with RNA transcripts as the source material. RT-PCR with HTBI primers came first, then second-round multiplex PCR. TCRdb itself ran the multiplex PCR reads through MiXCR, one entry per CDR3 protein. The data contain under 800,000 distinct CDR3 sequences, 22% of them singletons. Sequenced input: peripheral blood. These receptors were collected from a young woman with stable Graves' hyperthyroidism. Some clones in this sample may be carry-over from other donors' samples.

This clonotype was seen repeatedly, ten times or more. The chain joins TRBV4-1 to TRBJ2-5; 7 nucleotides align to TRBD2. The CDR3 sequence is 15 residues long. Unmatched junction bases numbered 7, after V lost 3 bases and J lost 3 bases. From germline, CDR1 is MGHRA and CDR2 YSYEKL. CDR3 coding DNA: TGCGCCAGCAGCCAGAGACTAGCCACCAAAGAGACCCAGTACTTC. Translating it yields CASSQRLATKETQYF.

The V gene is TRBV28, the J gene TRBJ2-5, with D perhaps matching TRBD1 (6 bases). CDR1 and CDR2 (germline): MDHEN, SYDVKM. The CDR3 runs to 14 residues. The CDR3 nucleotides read TGTGCGGCGCAGAACCTACAGGGATTGCAGACCCAGTACTTC. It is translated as CAAQNLQGLQTQYF.

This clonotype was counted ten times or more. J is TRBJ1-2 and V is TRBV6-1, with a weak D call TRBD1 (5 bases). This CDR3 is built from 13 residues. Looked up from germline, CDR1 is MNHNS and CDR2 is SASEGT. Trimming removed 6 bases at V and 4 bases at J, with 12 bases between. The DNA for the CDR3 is TGTGCCAGCAGCAGGGCTTGGGGCTATGGCTACACCTTC. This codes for CASSRAWGYGYTF.